These 16 T cell receptor beta chains share one sample of origin, sequenced in a study of synovial regulatory T cells in juvenile arthritis. Clones were sequenced by immunoSEQ multiplex PCR, and TCRdb holds only the in-frame ones, with some missing. The data show approximately 9,900 clones, and the top ten clones hold around 0.72%. The material sequenced was Treg cells from blood. The subset denotes: remaining (HLA-DR-negative) circulating blood Treg cells. The source is a donor aged 2-30 years with juvenile idiopathic arthritis.

This chain links TRBV11-1 with TRBJ1-1; TCRdb calls TRBD1, which cannot be checked without DNA. The CDR3 has 15 residues. The DNA is unrecorded. Germline V CDR1 and CDR2: SGHAT, FQDESV (reference sequence). This chain's CDR3 is CASSPWTGRGAEAFF.

CDR3 in amino acids: CASSFGLYNEQFF. This chain joins TRBV7-6 and TRBJ2-1; the TCRdb D gene call, TRBD2, has no DNA to confirm it. Germline loops: CDR1 SGHVS, CDR2 FNYEAQ. The CDR3 spans 13 residues. Only the protein is on record.

This sequence joins TRBV5-6 and TRBJ2-7. From germline, CDR1 is SGHDT and CDR2 YYEEEE. The CDR3 extends over 12 amino acids. Nucleotide data are not available. The chain's CDR3 is CASRRLVGEQYF. Full variable domain (outside the CDR3, taken from reference TRBV5-6 and TRBJ2-7): DAGVTQSPTHLIKTRGQQVTLRCSPKSGHDTVSWYQQALGQGPQFIFQYYEEEERQRGNFPDRFSGHQFPNYSSELNVNALLLGDSALYLCASRRLVGEQYFGPGTRLTVT.

The CDR3 protein is CASSLLGGSPLHF. V gene TRBV7-9 combines with J gene TRBJ1-6. Germline CDR1 is SEHNR and CDR2 is FQNEAQ (reference sequence). This CDR3 is 13 amino acids long. Only the protein sequence is given.

The CDR3 reads CASSLSLLYGYTF. This chain uses TRBV7-2 with TRBJ1-2. CDR3 length equals 13 residues. The nucleotide record is missing. Germline V gene lookup returns CDR1 SGHTA and CDR2 FQGNSA.

The chain recombines TRBV10-3 with TRBJ2-1; absent DNA, TCRdb's TRBD2 call cannot be checked. The CDR3 is made up of 17 amino acids. No DNA sequence was recorded. The germline CDR1 and CDR2 sequences are ENHRY and SYGVKD. The CDR3 region is CAISESPRTSGSNEQFF.

The chain joins TRBV18 to TRBJ2-3; TCRdb's D call of TRBD1 is untestable without DNA. The CDR3 is made up of 15 amino acids. A DNA sequence was not provided. Germline-derived CDR1 and CDR2 are KGHSH and LQKENI. The CDR3 sequence: CASSPGQASTDTQYF.

The chain recombines TRBV7-9 with TRBJ2-1. Germline V gives CDR1 SEHNR, CDR2 FQNEAQ (reference sequence). CDR3 length: 13 amino acids. Only the protein sequence is given. CDR3 residues: CASSLSSYNEQFF.

The chain employs TRBV7-9 and TRBJ2-1; TCRdb designates TRBD1, a call that cannot be tested without DNA. The CDR3 contains 16 residues. No DNA is given. Germline V gene sequence: CDR1 SEHNR, CDR2 FQNEAQ (reference sequence). The CDR3 sequence: CASSRRQGRSYNEQFF.

The J gene is TRBJ2-5, the V gene TRBV7-2; TCRdb's assignment of TRBD2 cannot be checked, as there is no DNA. Looked up from germline, CDR1 is SGHTA and CDR2 is FQGNSA. This CDR3 has 14 amino acids. No DNA is given. The CDR3 here is CASSSGLGGRTQYF.

The chain carries TRBV20-1 and TRBJ2-7; as DNA is missing, the TRBD2 call by TCRdb cannot be tested. Per germline, CDR1 DFQATT and CDR2 SNEGSKA (reference sequence). This CDR3 comprises 11 residues. The DNA sequence is not available. The CDR3 sequence is CSAEYSYEQYF.

The genes are TRBV6-5 and TRBJ2-7; TCRdb's D call of TRBD2 is untestable without DNA. This CDR3 contains 14 residues. No DNA is listed. Germline CDR1 and CDR2: MNHEY and SVGAGI. The CDR3 is CASSKPGLAFKQYF.

The genes are TRBV6-5 and TRBJ2-7; TCRdb picks TRBD2, but there is no DNA to check that call. This CDR3 is 15 amino acids long. There is no recorded DNA. Germline CDR1 MNHEY, CDR2 SVGAGI. The CDR3 region is CASRRVLAEGLEQYF.

The V call is TRBV19, the J call TRBJ2-1; TCRdb reports TRBD1, a call that lacks DNA to check it against. CDR1 LNHDA and CDR2 SQIVND come from the germline V gene (reference sequence). CDR3 length equals 14 residues. No DNA accompanies this entry. This chain's CDR3 is CASRAGQGRNEQFF.

Frequency places this clone as medium-sized. This chain links TRBV19 with TRBJ1-5. This CDR3 has 17 amino acids. The coding DNA is unavailable. In germline, CDR1 is LNHDA, CDR2 SQIVND (reference sequence). This chain's CDR3 is CASPIRGPLRQNQPQHF.

The rearrangement joins TRBV10-3 to TRBJ1-4; as DNA is missing, the TRBD1 call by TCRdb cannot be tested. The CDR3 totals 14 residues. No nucleotide data were recorded. Germline V gene lookup returns CDR1 ENHRY and CDR2 SYGVKD. The CDR3 reads CAISEKGFNEKLFF.